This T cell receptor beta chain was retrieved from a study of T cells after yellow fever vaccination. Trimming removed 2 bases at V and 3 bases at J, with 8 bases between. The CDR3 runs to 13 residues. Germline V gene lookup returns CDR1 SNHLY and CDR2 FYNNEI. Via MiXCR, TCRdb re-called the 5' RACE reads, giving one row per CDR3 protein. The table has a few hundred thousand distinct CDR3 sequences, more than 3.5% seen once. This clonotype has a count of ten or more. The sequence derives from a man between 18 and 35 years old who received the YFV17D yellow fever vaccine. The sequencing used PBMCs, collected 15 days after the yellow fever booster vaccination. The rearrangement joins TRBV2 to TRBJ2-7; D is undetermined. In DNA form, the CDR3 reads TGTGCCAGCAGTGAATCGTTCGGCTACGAGCAGTACTTC. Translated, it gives CASSESFGYEQYF.